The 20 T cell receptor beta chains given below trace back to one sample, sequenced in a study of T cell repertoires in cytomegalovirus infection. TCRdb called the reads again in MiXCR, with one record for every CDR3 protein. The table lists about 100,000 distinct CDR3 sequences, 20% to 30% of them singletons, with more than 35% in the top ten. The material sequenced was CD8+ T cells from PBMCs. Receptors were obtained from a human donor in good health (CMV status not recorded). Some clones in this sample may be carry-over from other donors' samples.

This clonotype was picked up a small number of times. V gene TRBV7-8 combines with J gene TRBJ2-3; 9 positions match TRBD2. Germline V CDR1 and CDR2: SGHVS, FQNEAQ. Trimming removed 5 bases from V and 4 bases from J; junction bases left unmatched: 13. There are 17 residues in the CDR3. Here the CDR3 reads CASSIGGIAGGPDTQYF. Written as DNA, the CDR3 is TGTGCCAGCAGCATAGGGGGTATTGCGGGAGGGCCAGATACGCAGTATTTT.

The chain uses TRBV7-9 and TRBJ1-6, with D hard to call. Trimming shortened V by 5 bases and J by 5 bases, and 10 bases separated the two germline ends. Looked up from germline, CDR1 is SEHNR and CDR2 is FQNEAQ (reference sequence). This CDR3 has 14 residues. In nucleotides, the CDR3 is TGTGCCAGCAGCGAGGATACGGATAATTCACCCCTCCACTTT. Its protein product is CASSEDTDNSPLHF.

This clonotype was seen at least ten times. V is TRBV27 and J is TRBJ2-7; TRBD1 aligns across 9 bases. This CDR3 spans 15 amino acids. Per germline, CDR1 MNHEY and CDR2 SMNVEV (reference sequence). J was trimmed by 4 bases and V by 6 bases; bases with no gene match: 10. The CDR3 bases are TGTGCCAGCAGAGAAGGGACAGGGAGTGGATACGAGCAGTACTTC. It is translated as CASREGTGSGYEQYF.

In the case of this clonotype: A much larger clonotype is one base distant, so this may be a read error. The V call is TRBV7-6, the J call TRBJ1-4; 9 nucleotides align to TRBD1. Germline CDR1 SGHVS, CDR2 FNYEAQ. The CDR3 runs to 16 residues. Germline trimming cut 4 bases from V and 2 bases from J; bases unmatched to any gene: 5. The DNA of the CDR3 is TGTGCCAGCAGCTCGCGACAGGGGGAGACTAATGAAAAACTGTTTTTT. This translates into CASSSRQGETNEKLFF.

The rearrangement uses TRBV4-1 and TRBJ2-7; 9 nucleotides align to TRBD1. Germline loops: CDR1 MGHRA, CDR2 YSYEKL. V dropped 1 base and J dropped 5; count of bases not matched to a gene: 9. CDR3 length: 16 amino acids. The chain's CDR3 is CASSQAMVGQGNEQYF. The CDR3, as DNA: TGCGCCAGCAGCCAAGCCATGGTGGGACAGGGTAACGAGCAGTACTTC.

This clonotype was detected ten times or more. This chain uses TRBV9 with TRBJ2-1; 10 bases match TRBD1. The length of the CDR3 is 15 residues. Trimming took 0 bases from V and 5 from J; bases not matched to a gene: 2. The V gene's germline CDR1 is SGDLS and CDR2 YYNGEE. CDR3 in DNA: TGTGCCAGCAGCGTAGCAGGGACAGGGGACAATGAGCAGTTCTTC. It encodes CASSVAGTGDNEQFF.

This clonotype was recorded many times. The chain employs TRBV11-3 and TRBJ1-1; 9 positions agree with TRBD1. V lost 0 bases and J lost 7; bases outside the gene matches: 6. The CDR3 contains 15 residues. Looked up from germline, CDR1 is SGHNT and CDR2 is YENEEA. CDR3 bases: TGTGCCAGCAGCTTAGATACAGGGGGCTCTGGTGAAGCTTTCTTT. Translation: CASSLDTGGSGEAFF.

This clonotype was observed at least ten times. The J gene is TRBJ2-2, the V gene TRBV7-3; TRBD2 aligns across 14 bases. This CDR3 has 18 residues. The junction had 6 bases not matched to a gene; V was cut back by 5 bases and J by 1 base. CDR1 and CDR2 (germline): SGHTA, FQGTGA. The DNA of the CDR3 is TGTGCCAGCAGCCCCGGGACTAGCGGGGGCCTGAACACCGGGGAGCTGTTTTTT. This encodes CASSPGTSGGLNTGELFF.

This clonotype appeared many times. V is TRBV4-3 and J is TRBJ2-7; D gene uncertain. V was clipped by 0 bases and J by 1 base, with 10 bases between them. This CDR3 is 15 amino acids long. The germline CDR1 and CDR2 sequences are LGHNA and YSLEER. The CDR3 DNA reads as TGCGCCAGCAGCCAAGATGCTTTCAATTCCTACGAGCAGTACTTC. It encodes CASSQDAFNSYEQYF.

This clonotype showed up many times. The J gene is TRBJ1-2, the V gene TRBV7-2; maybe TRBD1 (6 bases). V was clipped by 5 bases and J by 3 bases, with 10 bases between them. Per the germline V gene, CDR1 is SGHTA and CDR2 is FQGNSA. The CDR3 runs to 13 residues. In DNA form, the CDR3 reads TGTGCCAGCAGCACGGACAGCTACTATGGCTACACCTTC. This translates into CASSTDSYYGYTF.

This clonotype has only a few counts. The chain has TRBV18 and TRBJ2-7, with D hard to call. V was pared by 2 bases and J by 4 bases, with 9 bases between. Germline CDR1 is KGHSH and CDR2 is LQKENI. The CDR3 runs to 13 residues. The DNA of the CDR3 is TGTGCCAGCTCACCATTTGCAGAATACGAGCAGTACTTC. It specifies CASSPFAEYEQYF.

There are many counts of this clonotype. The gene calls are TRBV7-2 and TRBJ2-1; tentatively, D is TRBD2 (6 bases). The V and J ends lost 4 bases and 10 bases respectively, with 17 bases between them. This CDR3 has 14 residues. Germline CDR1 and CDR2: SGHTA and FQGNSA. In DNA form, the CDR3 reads TGTGCCAGCAGCTACCGGGACTCAAGCTTCGAGCAGTTCTTC. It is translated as CASSYRDSSFEQFF.

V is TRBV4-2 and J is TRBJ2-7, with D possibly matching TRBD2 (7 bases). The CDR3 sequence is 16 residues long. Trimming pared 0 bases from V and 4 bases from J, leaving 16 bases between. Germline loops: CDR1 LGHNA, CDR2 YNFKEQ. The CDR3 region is CASSQEGSGGHYEQYF. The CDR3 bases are TGTGCCAGCAGCCAAGAAGGGTCGGGGGGCCATTACGAGCAGTACTTC.

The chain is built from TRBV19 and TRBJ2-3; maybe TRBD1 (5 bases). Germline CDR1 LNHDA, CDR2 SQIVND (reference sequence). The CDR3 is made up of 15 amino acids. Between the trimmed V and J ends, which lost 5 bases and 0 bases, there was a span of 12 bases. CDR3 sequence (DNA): TGTGCCAGTAGTGACGAACAGGACAGCACAGATACGCAGTATTTT. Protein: CASSDEQDSTDTQYF.

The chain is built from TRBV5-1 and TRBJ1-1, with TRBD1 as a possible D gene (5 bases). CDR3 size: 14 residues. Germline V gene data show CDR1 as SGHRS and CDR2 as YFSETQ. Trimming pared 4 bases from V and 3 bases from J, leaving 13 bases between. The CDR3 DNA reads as TGCGCCAGCAGCCAACGGGGCTTGGACACTGAAGCTTTCTTT. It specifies CASSQRGLDTEAFF.

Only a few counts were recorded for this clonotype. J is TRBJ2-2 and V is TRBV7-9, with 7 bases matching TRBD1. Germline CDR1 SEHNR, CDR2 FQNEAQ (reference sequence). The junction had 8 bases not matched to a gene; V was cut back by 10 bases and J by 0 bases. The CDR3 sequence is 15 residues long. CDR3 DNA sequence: TGTGCCACGGACCAGGGGGTAACGAACACCGGGGAGCTGTTTTTT. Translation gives CATDQGVTNTGELFF.

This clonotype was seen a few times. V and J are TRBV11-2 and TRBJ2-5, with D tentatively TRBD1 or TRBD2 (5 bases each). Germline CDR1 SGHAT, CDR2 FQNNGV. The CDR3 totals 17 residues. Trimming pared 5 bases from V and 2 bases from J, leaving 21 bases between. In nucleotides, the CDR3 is TGTGCCAGCAGCCAGAACCCCCCGGGACGGCCGCAAGAGACCCAGTACTTC. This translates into CASSQNPPGRPQETQYF.

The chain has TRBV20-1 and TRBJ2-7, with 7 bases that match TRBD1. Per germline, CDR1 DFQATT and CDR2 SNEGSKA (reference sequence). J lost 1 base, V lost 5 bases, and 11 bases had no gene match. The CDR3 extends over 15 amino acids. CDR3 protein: CSAPRKDRPSYEQYF. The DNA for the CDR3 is TGCAGTGCTCCCCGGAAGGACAGGCCTTCCTACGAGCAGTACTTC.

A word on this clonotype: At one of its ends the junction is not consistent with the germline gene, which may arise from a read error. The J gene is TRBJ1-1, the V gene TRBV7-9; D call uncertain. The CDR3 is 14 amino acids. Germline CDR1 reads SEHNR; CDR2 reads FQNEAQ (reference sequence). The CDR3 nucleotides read TGTGCCAGCAGCGTAGCCCTCGGGGACACTGAAGCTTTCTTT. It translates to CASSVALGDTEAFF.

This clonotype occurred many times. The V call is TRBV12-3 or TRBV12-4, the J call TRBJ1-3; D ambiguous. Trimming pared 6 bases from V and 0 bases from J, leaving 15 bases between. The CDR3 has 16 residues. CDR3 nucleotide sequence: TGTGCCAGCAGCCGCACCAATTTATTCTCTGGAAACACCATATATTTT. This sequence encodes CASSRTNLFSGNTIYF.